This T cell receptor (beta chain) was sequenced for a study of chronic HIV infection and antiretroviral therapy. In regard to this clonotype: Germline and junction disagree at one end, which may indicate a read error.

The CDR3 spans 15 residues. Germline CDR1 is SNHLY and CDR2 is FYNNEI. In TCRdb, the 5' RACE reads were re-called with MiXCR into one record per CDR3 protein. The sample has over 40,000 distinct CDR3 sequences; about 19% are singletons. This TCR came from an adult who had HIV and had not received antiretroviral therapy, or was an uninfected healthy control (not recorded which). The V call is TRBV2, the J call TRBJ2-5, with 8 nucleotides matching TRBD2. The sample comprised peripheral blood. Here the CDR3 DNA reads TGTGCAAGCACGTCCGGGGGGGGGTACCAAGAGACCCAGTACTTC. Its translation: CASTSGGGYQETQYF.